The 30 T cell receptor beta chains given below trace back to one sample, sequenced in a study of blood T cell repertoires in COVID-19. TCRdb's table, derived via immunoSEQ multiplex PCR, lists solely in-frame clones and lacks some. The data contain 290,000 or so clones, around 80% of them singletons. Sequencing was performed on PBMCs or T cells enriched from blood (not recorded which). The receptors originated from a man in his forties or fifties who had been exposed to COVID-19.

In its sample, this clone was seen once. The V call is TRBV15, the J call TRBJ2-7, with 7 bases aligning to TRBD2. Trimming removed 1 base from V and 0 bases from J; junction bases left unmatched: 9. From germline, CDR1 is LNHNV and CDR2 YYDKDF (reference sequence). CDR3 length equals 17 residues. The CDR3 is CATSRGSGLMFSYEQYF. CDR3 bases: TGTGCCACCAGCAGAGGTAGCGGGCTCATGTTCTCCTACGAGCAGTACTTC.

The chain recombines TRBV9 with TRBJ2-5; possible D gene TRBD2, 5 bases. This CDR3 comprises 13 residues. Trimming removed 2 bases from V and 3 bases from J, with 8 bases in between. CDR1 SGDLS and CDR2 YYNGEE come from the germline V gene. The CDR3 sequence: CASSVAGEETQYF. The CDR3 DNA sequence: TGTGCCAGCAGCGTCGCCGGGGAAGAGACCCAGTACTTC.

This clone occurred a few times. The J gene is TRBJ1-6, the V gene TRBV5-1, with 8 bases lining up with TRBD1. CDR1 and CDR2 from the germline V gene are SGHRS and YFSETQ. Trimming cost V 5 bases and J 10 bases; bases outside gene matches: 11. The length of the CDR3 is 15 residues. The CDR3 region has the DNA TGCGCCAGCAGTCATACCACAGGGGGGCGGTCACCCCTCCACTTT. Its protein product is CASSHTTGGRSPLHF. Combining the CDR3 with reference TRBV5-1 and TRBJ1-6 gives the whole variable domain KAGVTQTPRYLIKTRGQQVTLSCSPISGHRSVSWYQQTPGQGLQFLFEYFSETQRNKGNFPGRFSGRQFSNSRSEMNVSTLELGDSALYLCASSHTTGGRSPLHFGNGTRLTVT.

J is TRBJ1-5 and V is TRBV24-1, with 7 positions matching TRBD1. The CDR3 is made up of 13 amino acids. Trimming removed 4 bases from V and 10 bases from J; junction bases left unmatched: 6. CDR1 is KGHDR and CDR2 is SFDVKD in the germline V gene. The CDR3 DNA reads TGTGCCACCAGTGAGGGCTACAGGGGACCCCAGCATTTT. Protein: CATSEGYRGPQHF.

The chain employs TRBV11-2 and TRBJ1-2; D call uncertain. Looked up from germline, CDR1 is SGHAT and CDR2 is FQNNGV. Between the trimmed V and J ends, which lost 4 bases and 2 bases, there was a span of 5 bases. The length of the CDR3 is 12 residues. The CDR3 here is CASSSSNYGYTF. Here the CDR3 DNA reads TGTGCCAGCAGCTCTTCGAACTATGGCTACACCTTC.

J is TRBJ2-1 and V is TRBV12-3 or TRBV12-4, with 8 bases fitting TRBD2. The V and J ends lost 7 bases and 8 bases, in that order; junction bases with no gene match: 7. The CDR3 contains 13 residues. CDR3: CASTRTSFDEQFF. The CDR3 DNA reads TGTGCCAGCACCCGGACTAGCTTCGATGAGCAGTTCTTC.

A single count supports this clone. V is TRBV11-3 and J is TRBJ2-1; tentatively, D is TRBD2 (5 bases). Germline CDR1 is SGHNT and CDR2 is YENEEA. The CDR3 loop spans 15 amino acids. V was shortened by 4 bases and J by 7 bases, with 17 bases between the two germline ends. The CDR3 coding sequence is TGTGCCAGCAGCTCTTATCTAGACACGGGGAATGAGCAGTTCTTC. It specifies CASSSYLDTGNEQFF. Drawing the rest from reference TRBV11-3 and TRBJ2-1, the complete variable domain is EAGVVQSPRYKIIEKKQPVAFWCNPISGHNTLYWYLQNLGQGPELLIRYENEEAVDDSQLPKDRFSAERLKGVDSTLKIQPAELGDSAVYLCASSSYLDTGNEQFFGPGTRLTVL.

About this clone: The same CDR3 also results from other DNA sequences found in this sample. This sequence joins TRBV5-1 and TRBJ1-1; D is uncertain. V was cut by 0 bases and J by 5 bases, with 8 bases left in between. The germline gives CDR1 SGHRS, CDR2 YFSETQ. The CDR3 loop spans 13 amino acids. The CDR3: CASSLGRGTEAFF. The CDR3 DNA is TGCGCCAGCAGCTTGGGTCGGGGAACTGAAGCTTTCTTT.

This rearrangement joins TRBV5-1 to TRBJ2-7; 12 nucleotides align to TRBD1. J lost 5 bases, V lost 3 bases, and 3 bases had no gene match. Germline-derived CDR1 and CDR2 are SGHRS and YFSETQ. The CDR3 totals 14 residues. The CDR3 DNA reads TGCGCCAGCAGCTCCGGGACAGGGGGCAACGAGCAGTACTTC. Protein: CASSSGTGGNEQYF.

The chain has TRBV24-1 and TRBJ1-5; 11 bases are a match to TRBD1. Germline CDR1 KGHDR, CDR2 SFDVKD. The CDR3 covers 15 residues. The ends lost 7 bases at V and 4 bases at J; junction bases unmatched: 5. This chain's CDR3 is CATRIRDRGNQPQHF. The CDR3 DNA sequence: TGTGCCACCAGGATTCGGGACAGGGGGAATCAGCCCCAGCATTTT.

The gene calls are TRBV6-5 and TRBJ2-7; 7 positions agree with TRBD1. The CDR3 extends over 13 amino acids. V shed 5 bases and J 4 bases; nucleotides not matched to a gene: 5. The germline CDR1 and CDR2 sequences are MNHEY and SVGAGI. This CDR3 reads CASSRQGKYEQYF. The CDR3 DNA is TGTGCCAGCAGTCGACAGGGCAAGTACGAGCAGTACTTC.

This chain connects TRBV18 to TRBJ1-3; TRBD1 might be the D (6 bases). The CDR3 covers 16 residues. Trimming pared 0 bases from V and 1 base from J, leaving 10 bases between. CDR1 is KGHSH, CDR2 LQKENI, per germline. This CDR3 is CASSPPEQGSGNTIYF. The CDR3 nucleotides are TGTGCCAGCTCACCACCCGAACAGGGTTCTGGAAACACCATATATTTT.

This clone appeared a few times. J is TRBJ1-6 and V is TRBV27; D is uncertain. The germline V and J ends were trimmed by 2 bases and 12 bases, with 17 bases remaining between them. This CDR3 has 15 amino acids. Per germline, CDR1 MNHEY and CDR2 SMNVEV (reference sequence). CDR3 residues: CASSLIRGSSGPLHF. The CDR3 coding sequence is TGTGCCAGCAGTTTAATTCGGGGAAGCAGTGGACCCCTCCACTTT.

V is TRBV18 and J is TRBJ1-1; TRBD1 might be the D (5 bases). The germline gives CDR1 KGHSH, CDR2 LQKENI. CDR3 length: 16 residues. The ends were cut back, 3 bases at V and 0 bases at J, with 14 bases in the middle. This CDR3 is CASSPGGTVMNTEAFF. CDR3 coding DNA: TGTGCCAGCTCACCGGGAGGGACGGTTATGAACACTGAAGCTTTCTTT.

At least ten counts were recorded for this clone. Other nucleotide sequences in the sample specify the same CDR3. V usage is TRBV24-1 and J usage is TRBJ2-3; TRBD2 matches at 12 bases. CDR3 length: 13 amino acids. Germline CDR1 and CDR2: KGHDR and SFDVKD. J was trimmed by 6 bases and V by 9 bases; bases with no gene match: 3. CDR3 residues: CATGTSGLDTQYF. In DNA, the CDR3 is TGTGCCACCGGGACTAGCGGGCTCGATACGCAGTATTTT.

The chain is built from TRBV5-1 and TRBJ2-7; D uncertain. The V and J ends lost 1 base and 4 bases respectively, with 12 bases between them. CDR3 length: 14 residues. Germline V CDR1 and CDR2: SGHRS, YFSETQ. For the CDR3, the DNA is TGCGCCAGCAGCTTGCAGTCATCGACATACGAGCAGTACTTC. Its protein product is CASSLQSSTYEQYF.

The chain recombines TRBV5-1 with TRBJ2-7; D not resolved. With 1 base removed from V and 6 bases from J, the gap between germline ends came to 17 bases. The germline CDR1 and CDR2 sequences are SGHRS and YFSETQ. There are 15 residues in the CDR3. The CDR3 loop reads CASSLRQVEMSEQYF. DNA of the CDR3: TGCGCCAGCAGCTTGAGGCAGGTCGAAATGAGCGAGCAGTACTTC.

This CDR3 reads CASIEGTESYGYTF. The CDR3 DNA reads TGTGCCAGCATAGAGGGGACAGAAAGCTATGGCTACACCTTC. The chain combines TRBV6-4 with TRBJ1-2, with 7 bases identical to TRBD1. The CDR3 has 14 amino acids. V trimming: 7 bases; J trimming: 4 bases; junction bases outside the gene matches: 9. Looked up from germline, CDR1 is MRHNA and CDR2 is SNTAGT.

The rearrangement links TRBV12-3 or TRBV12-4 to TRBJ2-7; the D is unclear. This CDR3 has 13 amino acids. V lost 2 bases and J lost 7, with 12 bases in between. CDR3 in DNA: TGTGCCAGCAGTTTACGCACTACCGGGGAGCAGTACTTC. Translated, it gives CASSLRTTGEQYF.

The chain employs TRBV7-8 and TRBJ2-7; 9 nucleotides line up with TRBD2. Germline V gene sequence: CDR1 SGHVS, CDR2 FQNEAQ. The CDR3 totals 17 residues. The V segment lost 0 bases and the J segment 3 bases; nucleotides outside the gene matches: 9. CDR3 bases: TGTGCCAGCAGCTTAGCGTCTAGCGGGATCTCCATCTACGAGCAGTACTTC. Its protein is CASSLASSGISIYEQYF.

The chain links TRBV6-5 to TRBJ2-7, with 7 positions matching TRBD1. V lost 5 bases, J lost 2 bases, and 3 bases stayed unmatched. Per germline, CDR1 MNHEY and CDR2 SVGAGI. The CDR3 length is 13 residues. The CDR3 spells CASSRDRTYEQYF. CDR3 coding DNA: TGTGCCAGCAGTCGGGACAGAACCTACGAGCAGTACTTC.

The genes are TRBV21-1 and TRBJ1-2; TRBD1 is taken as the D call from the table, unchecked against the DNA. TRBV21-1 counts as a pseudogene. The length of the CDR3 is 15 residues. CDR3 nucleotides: TGTGCCAGCAGCACCGGGACAGTTTCTAACTATGGCTACACCTTC. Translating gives CASSTGTVSNYGYTF.

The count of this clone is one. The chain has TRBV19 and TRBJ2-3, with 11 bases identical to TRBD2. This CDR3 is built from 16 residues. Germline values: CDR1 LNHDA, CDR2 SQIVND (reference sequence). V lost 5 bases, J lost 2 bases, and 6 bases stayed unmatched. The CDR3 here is CASSPGTSGSTDTQYF. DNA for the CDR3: TGTGCCAGTAGTCCGGGGACTAGCGGATCCACAGATACGCAGTATTTT.

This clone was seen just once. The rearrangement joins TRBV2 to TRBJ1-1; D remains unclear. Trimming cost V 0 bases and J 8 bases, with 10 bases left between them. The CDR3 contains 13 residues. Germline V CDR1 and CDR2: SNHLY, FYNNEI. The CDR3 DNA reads TGTGCCAGCAGTGAAGCGGAGTCCCGGGAAGCTTTCTTT. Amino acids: CASSEAESREAFF. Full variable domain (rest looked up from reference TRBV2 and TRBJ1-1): EPEVTQTPSHQVTQMGQEVILRCVPISNHLYFYWYRQILGQKVEFLVSFYNNEISEKSEIFDDQFSVERPDGSNFTLKIRSTKLEDSAMYFCASSEAESREAFFGQGTRLTVV.

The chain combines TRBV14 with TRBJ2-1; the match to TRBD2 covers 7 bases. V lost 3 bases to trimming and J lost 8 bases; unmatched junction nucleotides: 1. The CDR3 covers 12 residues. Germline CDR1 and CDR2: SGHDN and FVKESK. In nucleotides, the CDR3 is TGTGCCAGCAGCCAGAGCGGGGATGAGCAGTTCTTC. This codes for CASSQSGDEQFF.

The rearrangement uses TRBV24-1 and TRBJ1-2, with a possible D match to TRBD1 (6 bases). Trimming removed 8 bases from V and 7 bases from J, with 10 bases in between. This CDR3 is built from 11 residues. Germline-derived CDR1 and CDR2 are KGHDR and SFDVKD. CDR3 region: CATTGGSGYTF. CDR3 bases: TGTGCCACCACTGGGGGCTCTGGCTACACCTTC.

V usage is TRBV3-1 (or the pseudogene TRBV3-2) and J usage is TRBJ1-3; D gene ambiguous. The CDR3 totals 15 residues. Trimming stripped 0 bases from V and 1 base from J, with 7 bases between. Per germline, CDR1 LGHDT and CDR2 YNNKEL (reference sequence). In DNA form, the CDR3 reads TGTGCCAGCAGCCAAGAACTCCTATCTGGAAACACCATATATTTT. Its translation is CASSQELLSGNTIYF.

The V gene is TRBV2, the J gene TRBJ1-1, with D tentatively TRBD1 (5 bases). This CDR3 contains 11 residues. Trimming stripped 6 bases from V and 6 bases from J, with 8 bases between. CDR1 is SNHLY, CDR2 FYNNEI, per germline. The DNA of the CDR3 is TGTGCCAGCAGACAGGAGTCTGAAGCTTTCTTT. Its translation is CASRQESEAFF.

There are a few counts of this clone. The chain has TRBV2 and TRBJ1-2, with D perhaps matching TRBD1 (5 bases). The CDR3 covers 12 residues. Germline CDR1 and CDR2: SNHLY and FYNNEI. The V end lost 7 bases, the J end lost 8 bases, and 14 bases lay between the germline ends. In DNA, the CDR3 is TGTGCCAGCAACAACGGGGGAGGCGGCTACACCTTC. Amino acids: CASNNGGGGYTF.

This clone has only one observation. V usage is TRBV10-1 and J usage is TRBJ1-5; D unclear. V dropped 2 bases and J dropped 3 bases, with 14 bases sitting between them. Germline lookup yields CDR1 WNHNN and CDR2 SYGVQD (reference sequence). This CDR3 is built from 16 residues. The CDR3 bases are TGCGCCAGCAGTGAGAGTATGAGGGAATCCAATCAGCCCCAGCATTTT. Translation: CASSESMRESNQPQHF.